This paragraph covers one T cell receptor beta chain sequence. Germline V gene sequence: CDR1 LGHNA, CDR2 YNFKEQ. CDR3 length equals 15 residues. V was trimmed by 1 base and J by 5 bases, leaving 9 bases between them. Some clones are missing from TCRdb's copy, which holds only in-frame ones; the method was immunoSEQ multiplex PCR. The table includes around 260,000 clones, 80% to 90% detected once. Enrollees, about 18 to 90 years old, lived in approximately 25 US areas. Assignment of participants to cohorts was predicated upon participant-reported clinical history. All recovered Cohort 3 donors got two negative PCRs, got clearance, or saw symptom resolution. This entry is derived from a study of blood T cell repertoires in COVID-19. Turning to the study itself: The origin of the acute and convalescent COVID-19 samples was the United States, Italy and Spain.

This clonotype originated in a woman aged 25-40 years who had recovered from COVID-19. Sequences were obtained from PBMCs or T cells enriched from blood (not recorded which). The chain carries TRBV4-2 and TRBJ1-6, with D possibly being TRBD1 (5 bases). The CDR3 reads CASSQVQGDNSPLHF. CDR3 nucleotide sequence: TGTGCCAGCAGCCAAGTCCAGGGTGATAATTCACCCCTCCACTTT.